In this sample, the clone carrying this T cell receptor (beta chain) turned up a few times. The antigen is not known. The data stem from a study of T-cell memory formation after mild COVID-19. Findings and limits, study-wide: Largely, contracting CD4+ clones fell within CM and EM, and contracting CD8+ clones within EMRA. SARS-CoV-2 specificity of second-wave clones peaking day 37 was unconfirmed.

This CDR3 comprises 13 residues. Looked up from germline, CDR1 is SQVTM and CDR2 is ANQGSEA. V was clipped by 4 bases and J by 2 bases, with 12 bases between them. TCRdb reprocessed the 5' RACE reads via MiXCR and lists one record per CDR3 protein. The sample yields about 470,000 distinct CDR3 sequences, around 27% seen once. This chain joins TRBV29-1 and TRBJ2-7, with D possibly being TRBD1 or TRBD2 (5 bases each). The specimen sequenced was PBMCs or a T cell subset sorted from them (not recorded which). The sequence came from an adult woman who had mild COVID-19 (a few samples of this study predate the infection). Cell type and time point are not known. The DNA of the CDR3 is TGCAGCGTTGGGGGGTCAGGTCCCTACGAGCAGTACTTC. Amino acids: CSVGGSGPYEQYF.